The sample holds one count of the clone carrying this T cell receptor beta chain. 13 Jbeta primers and 60 Vbeta primers were used for the PCR. Profiled with immunoSEQ multiplex PCR; TCRdb holds only in-frame clones, not every one. Of about 210,000 clones in the sample, about 83% were seen once. These data originate in a study of cytomegalovirus exposure and HLA in healthy donors. Germline V gives CDR1 SGHAT, CDR2 FQNNGV. V dropped 2 bases and J dropped 7 bases, with 5 bases sitting between them. The CDR3 runs to 11 residues. The sequenced sample consisted of PBMCs. The gene calls are TRBV11-2 and TRBJ1-1; no firm D call. The sequence derives from a woman aged 45-65 years in good health and CMV-seropositive. The CDR3 loop is CASSLQIEAFF. For the CDR3, the DNA is TGTGCCAGCAGCTTACAAATTGAAGCTTTCTTT. The full variable domain, its missing parts supplied by reference TRBV11-2 and TRBJ1-1, is EAGVAQSPRYKIIEKRQSVAFWCNPISGHATLYWYQQILGQGPKLLIQFQNNGVVDDSQLPKDRFSAERLKGVDSTLKIQPAKLEDSAVYLCASSLQIEAFFGQGTRLTVV.